This TCR beta chain comes out of a study of CD4+ T cells in melanoma (dated by TCRdb to between 2021 and 2022). Regarding the research as a whole: Neoantigen-specific CD4+ T cells in human melanoma were investigated in the study.

Beyond this particular receptor, the publication reports: Neoantigen-specific CD4+ T cells were reported to be correlated with the function of CD8+ T cells, macrophages and B cells. Neoantigen-specific CD4+ T cells in melanoma were reported to show diverse differentiation states.

Donors were patients with melanoma. Library preparation used the immunoSEQ multiplex PCR assay. The clones in this table, taken by TCRdb from immuneACCESS, are in-frame only. Not every clone is retained; where verified, under half of the shortfall comes from an unresolved V gene, and the cause of the rest is unknown. This sample has about 140,000 clones in its table, and about nine tenths of those were observed once. 1.5% to 1.7% of the sample is taken by the ten largest. The CDR3, cysteine through phenylalanine, is 15 amino acids long. Solely the CDR3 DNA is kept, with 45 bases framed from the first base. The CDR1 and CDR2 encoded by the germline V gene are SGHRS and YFSETQ. V is shortened by 0 bases, J by 2 bases, and the region joining them spans 9 bases. With regard to this clone: The specificity of this receptor is unknown. No clone much larger than this one lies a single base away; base qualities are absent.

The TCR sequence derives from a human donor with melanoma. Recombination connected TRBV5-1 to TRBJ2-1, with the D gene too uncertain to name. The DNA sequence is as follows: TGCGCCAGCAGCTTGGAACGCGCGGCCTACAATGAGCAGTTCTTC. Translated, it reads CASSLERAAYNEQFF.